This TCR beta chain was profiled in a study of blood T cell repertoires in COVID-19. Overall study: COVID-19 samples collected from the United States, Italy and Spain covered acute and convalescent phases. Nucleic acid was either cDNA or gDNA, and it came from T cells, B-cell-depleted T cells, or PBMCs.

Original analysis: Researchers report that nucleated cell counts were estimated from reference gene primer amplification. The table came from immunoSEQ multiplex PCR; TCRdb's copy has only in-frame clones and leaves some out. The V and J calls and the clone size are those of that table, but D and trimming were determined from the DNA. The data hold about 120,000 clones, with 80% to 85% observed a single time. Per germline, CDR1 MDHEN and CDR2 SYDVKM. Trimming cost V 3 bases and J 10 bases, with 13 bases left between them. This CDR3 has 14 residues. The sample comprised peripheral blood. This TCR derives from a man in his sixties or seventies with acute or convalescent COVID-19. V is TRBV28 and J is TRBJ1-6, with D possibly TRBD1 on 6 matching bases. The CDR3, as DNA: TGTGCCAGCAGTTTTGGTCAGGGGAGCTCACCCCTCCACTTT. Protein sequence: CASSFGQGSSPLHF.